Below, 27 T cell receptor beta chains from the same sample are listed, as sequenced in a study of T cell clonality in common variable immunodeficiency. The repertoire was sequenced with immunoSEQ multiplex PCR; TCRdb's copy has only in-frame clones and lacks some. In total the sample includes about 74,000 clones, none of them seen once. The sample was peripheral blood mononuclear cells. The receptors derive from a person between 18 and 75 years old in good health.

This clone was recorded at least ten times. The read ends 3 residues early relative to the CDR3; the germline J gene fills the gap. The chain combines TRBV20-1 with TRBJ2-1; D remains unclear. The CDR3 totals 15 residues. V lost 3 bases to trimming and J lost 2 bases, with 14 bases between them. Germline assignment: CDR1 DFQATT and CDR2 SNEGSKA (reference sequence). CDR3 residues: CSASSALTTYNEQFF. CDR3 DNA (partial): TGCAGTGCTAGCTCGGCCCTAACTACCTACAATGAG.

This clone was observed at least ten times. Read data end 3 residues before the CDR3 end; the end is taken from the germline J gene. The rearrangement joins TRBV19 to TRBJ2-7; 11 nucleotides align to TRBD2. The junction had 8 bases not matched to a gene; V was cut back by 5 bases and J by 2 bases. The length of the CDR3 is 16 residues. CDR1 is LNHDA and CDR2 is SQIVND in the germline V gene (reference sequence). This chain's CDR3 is CASSPAGTSGTYEQYF. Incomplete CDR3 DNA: TGTGCCAGTAGTCCCGCGGGGACTAGCGGAACCTACGAG.

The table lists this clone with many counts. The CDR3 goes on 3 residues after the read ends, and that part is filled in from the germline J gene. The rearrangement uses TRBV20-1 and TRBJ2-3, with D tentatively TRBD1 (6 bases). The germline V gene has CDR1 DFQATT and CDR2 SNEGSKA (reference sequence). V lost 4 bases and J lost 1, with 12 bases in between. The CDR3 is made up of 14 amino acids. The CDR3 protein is CSATTGYRTDTQYF. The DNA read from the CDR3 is TGCAGTGCTACAACAGGGTACCGCACAGATACG.

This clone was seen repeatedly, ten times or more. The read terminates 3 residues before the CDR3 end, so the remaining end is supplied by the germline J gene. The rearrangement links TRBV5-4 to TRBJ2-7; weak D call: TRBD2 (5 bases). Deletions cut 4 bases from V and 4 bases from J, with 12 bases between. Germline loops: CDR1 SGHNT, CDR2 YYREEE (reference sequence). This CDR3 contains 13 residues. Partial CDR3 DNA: TGTGCCAGCAGCCTGGACTTAATATACGAG. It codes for CASSLDLIYE. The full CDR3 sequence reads CASSLDLIYEQYF.

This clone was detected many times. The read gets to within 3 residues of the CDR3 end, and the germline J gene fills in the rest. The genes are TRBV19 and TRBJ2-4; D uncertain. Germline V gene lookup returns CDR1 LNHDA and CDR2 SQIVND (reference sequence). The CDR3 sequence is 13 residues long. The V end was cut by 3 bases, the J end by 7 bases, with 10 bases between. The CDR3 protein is CASSIVAGNIQYF. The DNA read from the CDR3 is TGTGCCAGTAGTATCGTAGCCGGGAACATT.

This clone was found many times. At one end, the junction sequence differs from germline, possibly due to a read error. CDR3 DNA, as far as it was read: TGTGCTAGCAGCTTAGCAACCCAGGGGGTTAAAGAGACC. As protein: CASSLATQGVKET. The CDR3 in its entirety is CASSLATQGVKETQYF. This rearrangement joins TRBV7-7 to TRBJ2-5; 7 bases line up with TRBD1. The read ends 3 residues early relative to the CDR3; the germline J gene fills the gap. The CDR3 runs 16 residues. Looked up from germline, CDR1 is SSHAT and CDR2 is FNYEAQ (reference sequence).

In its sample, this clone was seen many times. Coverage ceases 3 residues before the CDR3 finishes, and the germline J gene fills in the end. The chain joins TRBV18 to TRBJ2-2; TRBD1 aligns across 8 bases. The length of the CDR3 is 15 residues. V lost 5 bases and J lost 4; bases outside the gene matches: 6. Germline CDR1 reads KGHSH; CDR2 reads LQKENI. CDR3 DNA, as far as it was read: TGTGCCAGCTCAGCTGACAGGGGAACCACCGGGGAG. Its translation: CASSADRGTTGE. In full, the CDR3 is CASSADRGTTGELFF.

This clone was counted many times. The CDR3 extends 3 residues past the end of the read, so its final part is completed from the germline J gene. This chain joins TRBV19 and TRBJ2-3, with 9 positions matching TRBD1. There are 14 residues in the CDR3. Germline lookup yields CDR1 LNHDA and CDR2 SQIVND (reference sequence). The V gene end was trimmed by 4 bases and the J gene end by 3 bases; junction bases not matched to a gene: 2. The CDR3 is CASSTTGGTDTQYF. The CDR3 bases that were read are TGTGCCAGTAGTACGACAGGGGGGACAGATACG.

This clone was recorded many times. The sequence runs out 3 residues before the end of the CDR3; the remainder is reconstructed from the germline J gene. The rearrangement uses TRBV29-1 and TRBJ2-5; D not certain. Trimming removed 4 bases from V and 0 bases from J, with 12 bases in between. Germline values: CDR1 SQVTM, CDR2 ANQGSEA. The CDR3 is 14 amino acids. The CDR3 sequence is CSVVRRADQETQYF. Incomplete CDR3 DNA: TGCAGCGTTGTTAGGCGCGCGGACCAAGAGACC.

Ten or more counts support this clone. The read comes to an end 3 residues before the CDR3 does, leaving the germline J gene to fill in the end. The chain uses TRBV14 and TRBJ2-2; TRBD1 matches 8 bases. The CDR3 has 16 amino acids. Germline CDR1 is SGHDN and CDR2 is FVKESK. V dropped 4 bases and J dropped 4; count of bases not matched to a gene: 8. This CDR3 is CASSRYGQGITGELFF. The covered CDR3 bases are TGTGCCAGCAGCCGATATGGACAGGGTATCACCGGGGAG.

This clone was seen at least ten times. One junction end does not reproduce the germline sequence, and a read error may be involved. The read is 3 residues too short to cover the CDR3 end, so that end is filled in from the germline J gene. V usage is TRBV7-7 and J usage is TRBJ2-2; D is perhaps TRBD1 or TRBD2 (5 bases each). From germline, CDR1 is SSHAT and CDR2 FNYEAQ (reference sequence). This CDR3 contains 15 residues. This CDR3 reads CASSPGKGMFGELFF. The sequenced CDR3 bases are TGTGCTAGCAGCCCCGGGAAGGGGATGTTCGGGGAG.

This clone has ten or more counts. The sequenced part of the CDR3 DNA is TGTGCCATCAGACCAGGGTCCACAGATACG. This codes for CAIRPGSTDT. The complete CDR3 sequence is CAIRPGSTDTQYF. The chain links TRBV10-3 to TRBJ2-3, with TRBD1 as a possible D gene (5 bases). The read is 3 residues too short to cover the CDR3 end, so that end is filled in from the germline J gene. The V end lost 6 bases, the J end lost 2 bases, and 9 bases lay between the germline ends. The CDR3 contains 13 residues. Germline V gene lookup returns CDR1 ENHRY and CDR2 SYGVKD.

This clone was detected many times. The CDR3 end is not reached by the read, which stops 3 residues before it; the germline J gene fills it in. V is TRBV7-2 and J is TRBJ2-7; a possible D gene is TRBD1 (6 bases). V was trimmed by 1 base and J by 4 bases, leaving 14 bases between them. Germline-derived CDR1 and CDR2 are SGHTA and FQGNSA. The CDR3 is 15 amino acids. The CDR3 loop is CASSLGGLGYYEQYF. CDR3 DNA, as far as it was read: TGTGCCAGCAGCTTAGGGGGGCTAGGGTATTACGAG. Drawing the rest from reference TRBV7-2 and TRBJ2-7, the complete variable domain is GAGVSQSPSNKVTEKGKDVELRCDPISGHTALYWYRQSLGQGLEFLIYFQGNSAPDKSGLPSDRFSAERTGGSVSTLTIQRTQQEDSAVYLCASSLGGLGYYEQYFGPGTRLTVT.

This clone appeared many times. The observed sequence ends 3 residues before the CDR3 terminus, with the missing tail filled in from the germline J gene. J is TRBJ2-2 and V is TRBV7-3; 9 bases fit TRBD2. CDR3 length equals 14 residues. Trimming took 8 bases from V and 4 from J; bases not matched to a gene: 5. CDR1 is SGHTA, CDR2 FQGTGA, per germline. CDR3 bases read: TGTGCCAGCTCCCCAGCGGGAGGCACCGGGGAG. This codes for CASSPAGGTGE. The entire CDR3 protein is CASSPAGGTGELFF.

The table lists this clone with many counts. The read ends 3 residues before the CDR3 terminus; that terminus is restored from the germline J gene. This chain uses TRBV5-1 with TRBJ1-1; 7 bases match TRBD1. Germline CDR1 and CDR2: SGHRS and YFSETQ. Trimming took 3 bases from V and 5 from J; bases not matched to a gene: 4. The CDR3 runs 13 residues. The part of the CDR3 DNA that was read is TGCGCCAGCAGCTCGGACAGGCTTACTGAA. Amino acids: CASSSDRLTE. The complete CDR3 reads CASSSDRLTEAFF.

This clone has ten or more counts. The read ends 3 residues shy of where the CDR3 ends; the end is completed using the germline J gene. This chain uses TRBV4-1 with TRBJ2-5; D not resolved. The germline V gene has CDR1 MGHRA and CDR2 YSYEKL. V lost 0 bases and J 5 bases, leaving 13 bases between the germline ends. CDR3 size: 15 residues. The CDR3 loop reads CASSQEEATRETQYF. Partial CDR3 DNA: TGCGCCAGCAGCCAAGAGGAAGCAACCAGGGAGACC.

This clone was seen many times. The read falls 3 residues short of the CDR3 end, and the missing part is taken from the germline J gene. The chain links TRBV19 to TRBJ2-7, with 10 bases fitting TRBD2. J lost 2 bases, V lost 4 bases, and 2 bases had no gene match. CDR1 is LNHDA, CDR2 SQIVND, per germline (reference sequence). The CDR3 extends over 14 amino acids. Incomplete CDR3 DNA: TGTGCCAGTAGTACCGGGACTAGCGCCTACGAG. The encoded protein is CASSTGTSAYE. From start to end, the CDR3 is CASSTGTSAYEQYF. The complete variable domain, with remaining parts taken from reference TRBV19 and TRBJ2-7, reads DGGITQSPKYLFRKEGQNVTLSCEQNLNHDAMYWYRQDPGQGLRLIYYSQIVNDFQKGDIAEGYSVSREKKESFPLTVTSAQKNPTAFYLCASSTGTSAYEQYFGPGTRLTVT.

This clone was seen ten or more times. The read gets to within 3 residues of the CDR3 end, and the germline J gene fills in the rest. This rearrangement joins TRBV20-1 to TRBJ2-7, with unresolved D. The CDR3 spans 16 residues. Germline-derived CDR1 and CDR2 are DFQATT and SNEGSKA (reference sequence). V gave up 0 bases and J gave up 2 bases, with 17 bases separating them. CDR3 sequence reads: CSARDRDALAAYEQYF. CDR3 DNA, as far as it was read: TGCAGTGCTAGAGATAGAGACGCCTTGGCGGCCTACGAG.

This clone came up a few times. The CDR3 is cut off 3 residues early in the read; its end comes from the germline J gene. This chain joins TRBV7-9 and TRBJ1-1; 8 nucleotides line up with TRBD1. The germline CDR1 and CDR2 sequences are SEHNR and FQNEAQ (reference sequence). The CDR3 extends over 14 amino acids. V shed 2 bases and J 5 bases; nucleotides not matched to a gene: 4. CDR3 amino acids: CASSLTGGWTEAFF. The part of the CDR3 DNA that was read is TGTGCCAGCAGCTTAACAGGGGGTTGGACTGAA.

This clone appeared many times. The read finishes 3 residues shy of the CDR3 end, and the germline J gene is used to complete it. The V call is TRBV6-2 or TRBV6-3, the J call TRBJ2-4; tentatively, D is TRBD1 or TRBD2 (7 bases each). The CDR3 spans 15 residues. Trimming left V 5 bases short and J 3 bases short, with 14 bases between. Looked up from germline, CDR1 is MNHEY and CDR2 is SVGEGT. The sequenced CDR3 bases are TGTGCCAGCAGTGACAGGGCGGGAGTCAAAAACATT. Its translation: CASSDRAGVKNI. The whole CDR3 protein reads CASSDRAGVKNIQYF.

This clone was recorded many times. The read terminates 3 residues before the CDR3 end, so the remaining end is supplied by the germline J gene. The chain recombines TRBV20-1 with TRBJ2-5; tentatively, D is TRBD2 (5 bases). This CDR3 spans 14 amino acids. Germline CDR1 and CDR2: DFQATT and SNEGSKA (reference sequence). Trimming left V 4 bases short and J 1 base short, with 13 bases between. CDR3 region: CSAKDFSGQETQYF. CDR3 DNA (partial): TGCAGTGCTAAGGACTTCAGCGGCCAAGAGACC.

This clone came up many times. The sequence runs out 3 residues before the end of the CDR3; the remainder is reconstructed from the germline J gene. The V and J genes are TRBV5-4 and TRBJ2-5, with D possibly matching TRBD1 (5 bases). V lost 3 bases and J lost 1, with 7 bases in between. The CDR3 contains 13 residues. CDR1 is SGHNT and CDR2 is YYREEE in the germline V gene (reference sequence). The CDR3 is CASSSGIQETQYF. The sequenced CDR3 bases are TGTGCCAGCAGCTCAGGGATCCAAGAGACC.

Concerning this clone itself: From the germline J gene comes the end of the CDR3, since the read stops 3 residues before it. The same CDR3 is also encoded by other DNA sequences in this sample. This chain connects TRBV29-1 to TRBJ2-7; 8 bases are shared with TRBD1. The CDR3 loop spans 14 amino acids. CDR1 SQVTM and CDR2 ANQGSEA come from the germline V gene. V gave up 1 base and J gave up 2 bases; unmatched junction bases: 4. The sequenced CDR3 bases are TGCAGCGTTGAAGGGGGACAGGACGCCTACGAG. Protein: CSVEGGQDAYE. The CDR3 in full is CSVEGGQDAYEQYF.

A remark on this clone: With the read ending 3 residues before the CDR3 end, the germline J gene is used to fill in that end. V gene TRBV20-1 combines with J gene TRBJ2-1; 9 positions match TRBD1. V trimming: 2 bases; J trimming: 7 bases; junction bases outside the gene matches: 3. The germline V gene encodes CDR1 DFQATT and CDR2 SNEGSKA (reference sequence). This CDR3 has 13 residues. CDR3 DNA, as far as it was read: TGCAGTGCTAGAAGACAGGGGGTGAATGAG. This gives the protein CSARRQGVNE. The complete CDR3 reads CSARRQGVNEQFF.

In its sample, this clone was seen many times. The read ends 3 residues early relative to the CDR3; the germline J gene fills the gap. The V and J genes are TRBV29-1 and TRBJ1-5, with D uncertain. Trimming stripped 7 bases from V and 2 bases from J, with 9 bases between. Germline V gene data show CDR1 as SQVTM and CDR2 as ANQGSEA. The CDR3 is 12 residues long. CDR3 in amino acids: CSAAEGNQPQHF. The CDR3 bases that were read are TGCAGCGCTGCGGAGGGCAATCAGCCC.

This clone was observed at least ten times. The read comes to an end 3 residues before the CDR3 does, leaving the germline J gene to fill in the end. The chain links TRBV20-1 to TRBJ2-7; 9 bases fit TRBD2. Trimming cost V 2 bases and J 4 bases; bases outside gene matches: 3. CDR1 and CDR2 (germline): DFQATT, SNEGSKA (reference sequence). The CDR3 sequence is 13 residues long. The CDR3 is CSARRGGEYEQYF. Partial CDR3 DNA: TGCAGTGCTAGACGCGGGGGGGAATACGAG.

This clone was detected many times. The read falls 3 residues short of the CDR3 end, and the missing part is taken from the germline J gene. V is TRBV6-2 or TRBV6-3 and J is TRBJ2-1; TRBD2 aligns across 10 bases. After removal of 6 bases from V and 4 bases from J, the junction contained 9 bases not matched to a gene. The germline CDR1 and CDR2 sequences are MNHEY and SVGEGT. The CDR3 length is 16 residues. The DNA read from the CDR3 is TGTGCCAGCAGGACCATGACTAGCGGGCAGTACAATGAG. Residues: CASRTMTSGQYNE. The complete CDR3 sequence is CASRTMTSGQYNEQFF.